This is a list of T cell receptor beta chains from one sample in a study of blood T cell repertoires in COVID-19. The repertoire was sequenced with immunoSEQ multiplex PCR; TCRdb's copy has only in-frame clones and lacks some. The table records about 340,000 clones, 80% to 90% of them present only once. The sequencing input was peripheral blood. These receptor sequences come from a woman between 50 and 59 years old with COVID-19, enrolled during active disease. The CDR3 runs from the conserved cysteine through the conserved F or W. D genes are given only for firm matches. The size field is filled for only some rows; it gives once, few, many or a size class.

J gene: TRBJ1-5
D gene: TRBD1
V gene: TRBV2
clone size: -
CDR3 protein: CASTREGQSNQPQHF
CDR3 DNA: TGTGCCAGCACCCGAGAGGGACAGAGCAATCAGCCCCAGCATTTT

J gene: TRBJ1-3
D gene: -
V gene: TRBV5-6
clone size: few
CDR3 protein: CASSLGLQGGLNTIYF
CDR3 DNA: TGTGCCAGCAGCTTGGGTTTGCAGGGAGGTTTAAACACCATATATTTT

J gene: TRBJ2-1
D gene: -
V gene: TRBV19
clone size: once
CDR3 protein: CASSKRQRSYNEQFF
CDR3 DNA: TGTGCCAGTAGTAAGAGACAGCGCTCCTACAATGAGCAGTTCTTC

J gene: TRBJ1-1
D gene: -
V gene: TRBV2
clone size: once
CDR3 protein: CASSSLGLYTEAFF
CDR3 DNA: TGTGCCAGCAGTAGCCTAGGACTATACACTGAAGCTTTCTTT

J gene: TRBJ1-3
D gene: -
V gene: TRBV3-1/TRBV3-2
clone size: -
CDR3 protein: CASSSRGPLSSTIYF
CDR3 DNA: TGTGCCAGCTCCTCCCGAGGCCCCCTGAGTAGCACCATATATTTT

J gene: TRBJ1-2
D gene: -
V gene: TRBV2
clone size: -
CDR3 protein: CASSASIGPGERYTF
CDR3 DNA: TGTGCCAGCAGTGCGTCTATCGGGCCGGGGGAGCGCTACACCTTC

J gene: TRBJ2-1
D gene: -
V gene: TRBV25-1
clone size: -
CDR3 protein: CASSVLQGSTNNEQFF
CDR3 DNA: TGTGCCAGCAGTGTACTACAGGGTAGTACGAACAATGAGCAGTTCTTC

J gene: TRBJ1-2
D gene: TRBD1
V gene: TRBV19
clone size: -
CDR3 protein: CASSISGTGVGYTF
CDR3 DNA: TGTGCCAGTAGTATCTCCGGGACAGGGGTCGGCTACACCTTC

J gene: TRBJ2-1
D gene: TRBD2
V gene: TRBV30
clone size: -
CDR3 protein: CAWSRSGIYNEQFF
CDR3 DNA: TGTGCCTGGAGTCGGAGCGGGATATACAATGAGCAGTTCTTC

J gene: TRBJ2-4
D gene: -
V gene: TRBV6-5
clone size: -
CDR3 protein: CASRDTGLAKNIQYF
CDR3 DNA: TGTGCCAGCAGGGACACGGGACTAGCCAAAAACATTCAGTACTTC

J gene: TRBJ1-2
D gene: -
V gene: TRBV18
clone size: -
CDR3 protein: CASSDRFDGYTF
CDR3 DNA: TGTGCCAGCTCCGACAGGTTCGATGGCTACACCTTC

J gene: TRBJ2-5
D gene: -
V gene: TRBV30
clone size: -
CDR3 protein: CARDSGETQYF
CDR3 DNA: TGTGCGCGGGACTCTGGCGAGACCCAGTACTTC

J gene: TRBJ1-1
D gene: TRBD1
V gene: TRBV11-3
clone size: -
CDR3 protein: CASSWGQGITEAFF
CDR3 DNA: TGTGCCAGCAGTTGGGGACAGGGGATCACTGAAGCTTTCTTT

J gene: TRBJ2-7
D gene: -
V gene: TRBV27
clone size: -
CDR3 protein: CASSPRLAAGAYEQYF
CDR3 DNA: TGTGCCAGCAGTCCTCGTTTAGCGGCCGGGGCCTACGAGCAGTACTTC

J gene: TRBJ2-2
D gene: TRBD1
V gene: TRBV2
clone size: -
CDR3 protein: CASRRDSGNGELFF
CDR3 DNA: TGTGCCAGCAGGAGGGACAGTGGGAACGGGGAGCTGTTTTTT

J gene: TRBJ2-7
D gene: -
V gene: TRBV18
clone size: -
CDR3 protein: CASSLPAPGDYEQYF
CDR3 DNA: TGTGCCAGCTCACTGCCCGCCCCGGGGGACTACGAGCAGTACTTC

J gene: TRBJ1-1
D gene: TRBD1
V gene: TRBV29-1
clone size: -
CDR3 protein: CSVSTGGGDEAFF
CDR3 DNA: TGCAGCGTATCGACAGGGGGTGGGGATGAAGCTTTCTTT

J gene: TRBJ1-1
D gene: TRBD1
V gene: TRBV27
clone size: -
CDR3 protein: CASIRQGIETEAFF
CDR3 DNA: TGTGCCAGCATCAGACAGGGGATTGAAACTGAAGCTTTCTTT

J gene: TRBJ2-1
D gene: TRBD1
V gene: TRBV15
clone size: -
CDR3 protein: CATSRPQGVYEQFF
CDR3 DNA: TGTGCCACCAGCAGACCCCAGGGGGTCTATGAGCAGTTCTTC

J gene: TRBJ2-5
D gene: TRBD2
V gene: TRBV7-2
clone size: once
CDR3 protein: CASTHSGRETQYF
CDR3 DNA: TGTGCCAGCACCCATAGCGGGAGAGAGACCCAGTACTTC

J gene: TRBJ2-2
D gene: TRBD1
V gene: TRBV13
clone size: -
CDR3 protein: CASSLGPGTGGDGELFF
CDR3 DNA: TGTGCCAGCAGCTTAGGGCCCGGGACAGGGGGTGACGGGGAGCTGTTTTTT

J gene: TRBJ2-2
D gene: TRBD1
V gene: TRBV24-1
clone size: -
CDR3 protein: CATSDTDRGNTGELFF
CDR3 DNA: TGTGCCACCAGTGATACGGACAGGGGGAACACCGGGGAGCTGTTTTTT